The entry below gives a single T cell receptor beta chain sequence along with its context. These data come from a study of blood T cell repertoires in COVID-19. In germline, CDR1 is MNHEY, CDR2 SVGAGI. The ends were cut back, 6 bases at V and 4 bases at J, with 12 bases in the middle. The CDR3 covers 13 residues. Authors' analysis steps: Reference gene primer amplification yielded estimated nucleated cell counts. TCRdb's copy holds only in-frame clones and misses some; the assay was immunoSEQ multiplex PCR. For V, J and clone size, that table is used; D and trimming come from the DNA. The sample lists about 65,000 clones; about 81% were seen once.

The chain links TRBV6-5 to TRBJ1-2; perhaps TRBD1 as D (6 bases). The sample taken for sequencing was peripheral blood. The clonotype was recovered from a man older than 75 with acute or convalescent COVID-19. CDR3 in amino acids: CASRKTGIYGYTF. The DNA of the CDR3 is TGTGCCAGCAGGAAAACAGGGATCTATGGCTACACCTTC.